This T cell receptor beta chain came from a study of Graves' ophthalmopathy and Graves' hyperthyroidism. Researchers took RNA transcripts and amplified TCR beta CDR3 regions from them. In the first round, RT-PCR was carried out with HTBI primers, and a multiplex PCR formed the second round. Each CDR3 protein is one row after TCRdb ran MiXCR on the multiplex PCR reads. Of tens of thousands of distinct CDR3 sequences in the sample, about half were seen once. This clonotype was recorded many times. V shed 3 bases and J 3 bases; nucleotides not matched to a gene: 9. Germline V gene data show CDR1 as DFQATT and CDR2 as SNEGSKA (reference sequence). The CDR3 sequence is 16 residues long.

This receptor was obtained from an adult woman with Graves' ophthalmopathy. Sequencing input: peripheral blood. The chain couples TRBV20-1 to TRBJ2-7; 12 nucleotides align to TRBD2. CDR3 sequence (DNA): TGCAGTGCTAGTGTGACTAGCGGGAGAATTGGCTACGAGCAGTACTTC. Residues: CSASVTSGRIGYEQYF.